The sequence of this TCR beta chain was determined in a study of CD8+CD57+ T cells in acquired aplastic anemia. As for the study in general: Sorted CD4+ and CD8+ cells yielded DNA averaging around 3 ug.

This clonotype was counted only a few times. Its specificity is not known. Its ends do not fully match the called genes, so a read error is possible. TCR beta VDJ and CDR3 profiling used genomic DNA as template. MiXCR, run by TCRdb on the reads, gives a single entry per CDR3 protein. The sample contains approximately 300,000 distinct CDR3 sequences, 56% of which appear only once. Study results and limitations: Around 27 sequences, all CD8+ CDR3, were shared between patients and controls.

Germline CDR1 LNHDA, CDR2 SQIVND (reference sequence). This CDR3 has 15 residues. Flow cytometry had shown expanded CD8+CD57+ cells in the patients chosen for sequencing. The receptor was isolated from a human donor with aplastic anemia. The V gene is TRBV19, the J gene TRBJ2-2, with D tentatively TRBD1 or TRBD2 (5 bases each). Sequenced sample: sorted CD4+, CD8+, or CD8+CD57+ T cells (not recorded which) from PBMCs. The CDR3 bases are TGTGCCAGAAACATGGGCAGGGTAAACACCGGGGAGCTGTCTTTT. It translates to CARNMGRVNTGELSF. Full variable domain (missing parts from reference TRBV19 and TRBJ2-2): DGGITQSPKYLFRKEGQNVTLSCEQNLNHDAMYWYRQDPGQGLRLIYYSQIVNDFQKGDIAEGYSVSREKKESFPLTVTSAQKNPTAFYLCARNMGRVNTGELSFGEGSRLTVL.